The 15 T cell receptor beta chains presented below share a single source sample, sequenced in a study of neurological immune-mediated disorders (dated by TCRdb to about 2019). Preparation of the library involved 5' RACE. For sequencing, an Illumina HiSeq 2500 was employed. TCRdb redid the processing of the public reads, applying fastp at Q25 and MiXCR, and retained in-frame beta chains. Merged by CDR3 protein, the rows form single entries marked with the most common genes and DNA. Present in this sample are about 39,000 distinct CDR3 sequences, 7% to 8.5% of which were seen just once. 5.7% of the sample is in the top ten clones. The sequenced sample consisted of CD4+ T cells from blood. These receptors were collected from a man aged 45-65 years in good health.

The sample holds many counts of this clonotype. The V call is TRBV20-1, the J call TRBJ1-2; TRBD1 agrees at 7 bases. With 5 bases clipped from V and 6 bases from J, the junction kept 6 bases outside the gene matches. CDR1 DFQATT and CDR2 SNEGSKA come from the germline V gene (reference sequence). The CDR3 has 12 amino acids. CDR3 in amino acids: CSAPTGKDGYTF. For the CDR3, the DNA is TGCAGTGCTCCGACAGGGAAGGATGGCTACACCTTC.

This clonotype was observed at least ten times. This sequence joins TRBV27 and TRBJ2-3; no clear D. The CDR3 spans 15 residues. The V gene lost 0 bases and the J gene lost 2 bases, with 9 bases spanning the gap. Germline V gene data show CDR1 as MNHEY and CDR2 as SMNVEV (reference sequence). The CDR3 reads CASSLSRLVTDTQYF. The CDR3 nucleotides read TGTGCCAGCAGTTTATCGCGGCTGGTCACAGATACGCAGTATTTT.

Ten or more counts support this clonotype. The V and J genes are TRBV15 and TRBJ2-5; unclear D gene. Germline-derived CDR1 and CDR2 are LNHNV and YYDKDF (reference sequence). V was pared by 4 bases and J by 2 bases, with 5 bases between. This CDR3 spans 12 amino acids. The CDR3 nucleotides are TGTGCCACCAGCAACGAACAAGAGACCCAGTACTTC. Amino acids: CATSNEQETQYF.

A few counts support this clonotype. The V and J genes are TRBV28 and TRBJ2-2; D unresolved. Trimming pared 4 bases from V and 7 bases from J, leaving 13 bases between. The CDR3 runs 14 residues. In germline, CDR1 is MDHEN, CDR2 SYDVKM. CDR3 in DNA: TGTGCCAGCAGTTCCCCAGATTGGAACGGGGAGCTGTTTTTT. Amino acids: CASSSPDWNGELFF.

The sample holds many counts of this clonotype. The chain has TRBV18 and TRBJ2-7, with TRBD1 as a possible D gene (5 bases). V was pared by 6 bases and J by 1 base, with 10 bases between. The CDR3 has 13 amino acids. Germline CDR1 reads KGHSH; CDR2 reads LQKENI. CDR3 loop: CASSRTPSYEQYF. The CDR3 DNA reads TGTGCCAGCTCGAGGACACCTTCCTACGAGCAGTACTTC.

In its sample, this clonotype was seen many times. The chain recombines TRBV15 with TRBJ2-1, with TRBD2 identical over 10 bases. From germline, CDR1 is LNHNV and CDR2 YYDKDF (reference sequence). V trimming: 2 bases; J trimming: 2 bases; junction bases outside the gene matches: 24. This CDR3 spans 23 amino acids. This CDR3 reads CATSRPPRLRLAGSTLAYNEQFF. The CDR3 DNA reads as TGTGCCACCAGCAGACCACCCCGCCTGCGACTAGCGGGTTCCACTTTGGCCTACAATGAGCAGTTCTTC.

This clonotype has at least ten counts. This rearrangement joins TRBV5-4 to TRBJ2-7, with 7 bases lining up with TRBD1. The trim removed 5 bases at V and 5 bases at J, leaving 10 bases unmatched. The CDR3 extends over 14 amino acids. Germline V CDR1 and CDR2: SGHNT, YYREEE (reference sequence). CDR3 in DNA: TGTGCCAGCAGGACTGACAGGGTCAGTAACGAGCAGTACTTC. Its translation is CASRTDRVSNEQYF.

V and J are TRBV4-1 and TRBJ2-2; TRBD2 matches 7 bases. The CDR3 extends over 17 amino acids. Germline values: CDR1 MGHRA, CDR2 YSYEKL. V lost 2 bases to trimming and J lost 5 bases; unmatched junction nucleotides: 11. The CDR3 protein is CASSQSPLAEGTGELFF. CDR3 in DNA: TGCGCCAGCAGCCAATCCCCCCTAGCGGAAGGTACCGGGGAGCTGTTTTTT.

This clonotype appeared many times. J is TRBJ1-1 and V is TRBV28; 11 nucleotides match TRBD1. The V gene end was trimmed by 5 bases and the J gene end by 9 bases; junction bases not matched to a gene: 11. There are 15 residues in the CDR3. CDR1 and CDR2 (germline): MDHEN, SYDVKM. CDR3 loop: CASSPSVGTGGQAFF. In nucleotides, the CDR3 is TGTGCCAGCAGTCCTTCAGTCGGGACAGGGGGACAAGCTTTCTTT. The variable domain in full, with the rest retrieved from reference TRBV28 and TRBJ1-1, is DVKVTQSSRYLVKRTGEKVFLECVQDMDHENMFWYRQDPGLGLRLIYFSYDVKMKEKGDIPEGYSVSREKKERFSLILESASTNQTSMYLCASSPSVGTGGQAFFGQGTRLTVV.

The chain carries TRBV30 and TRBJ2-1, with D possibly being TRBD1 (5 bases). The length of the CDR3 is 14 residues. Germline loops: CDR1 GTSNPN, CDR2 SVGIG (reference sequence). The CDR3 spells CGGGVGIAYNEQFF. The CDR3 coding sequence is TGTGGGGGCGGAGTGGGAATAGCCTACAATGAGCAGTTCTTC.

This clonotype has ten or more counts. The rearrangement joins TRBV11-3 to TRBJ2-7; D is ambiguous. Trimming left V 3 bases short and J 3 bases short, with 6 bases between. CDR1 is SGHNT, CDR2 YENEEA, per germline. This CDR3 comprises 12 residues. In nucleotides, the CDR3 is TGTGCCAGCAGCTTTTCGGGCTACGAGCAGTACTTC. Protein product: CASSFSGYEQYF.

This clonotype came up many times. The chain couples TRBV7-8 to TRBJ2-1, with D perhaps matching TRBD2 (5 bases). The V gene's germline CDR1 is SGHVS and CDR2 FQNEAQ. The length of the CDR3 is 14 residues. Trimming stripped 5 bases from V and 6 bases from J, with 14 bases between. This CDR3 reads CASSPSRTSNEQFF. The CDR3 DNA reads as TGTGCCAGCAGCCCTTCCAGAACTAGCAATGAGCAGTTCTTC.

This clonotype was seen many times. The junction shows a germline mismatch at one end, possibly a read error. The chain uses TRBV29-1 and TRBJ1-2; D perhaps matches TRBD1 (5 bases). The CDR3 length is 12 residues. Germline CDR1 and CDR2: SQVTM and ANQGSEA. This CDR3 reads CSVEGGGTTRIF. In nucleotides, the CDR3 is TGCAGCGTTGAGGGGGGAGGTACGACAAGGATCTTC.

This clonotype showed up many times. J is TRBJ2-1 and V is TRBV15; D not certain. V was trimmed by 0 bases and J by 9 bases, leaving 18 bases between them. This CDR3 is built from 16 residues. Germline CDR1 is LNHNV and CDR2 is YYDKDF (reference sequence). Here the CDR3 reads CATSRDPHPSTAEQFF. In DNA, the CDR3 is TGTGCCACCAGCAGAGATCCCCACCCGTCAACCGCTGAGCAGTTCTTC.

This clonotype appeared many times. The chain combines TRBV20-1 with TRBJ2-5, with TRBD2 matching 10 bases. The trim removed 6 bases at V and 4 bases at J, leaving 5 bases unmatched. The length of the CDR3 is 13 residues. Germline V gene sequence: CDR1 DFQATT, CDR2 SNEGSKA (reference sequence). The CDR3 loop is CSARLAGGETQYF. The CDR3 nucleotides read TGCAGTGCCCGACTAGCGGGTGGAGAGACCCAGTACTTC.